The 32 T cell receptor beta chains given below trace back to one sample, sequenced in a study of CD8+ T cells in alopecia areata. As to treatment: oral pan-JAK inhibitor, 5-10 mg twice daily. In each case, RNA was isolated and then reverse transcribed into cDNA as the sequencing template. Measured with immunoSEQ multiplex PCR; TCRdb has only the in-frame clones, and not every one. The sample includes about 220,000 clones, roughly 56% seen only once; the top ten take around 1.6%. Source: CD4+ T cells sorted from blood, taken at week 4, from a patient treated with tofacitinib. The origin of the receptors is a human donor with alopecia areata.

The sample holds a few counts of this clone. J is TRBJ1-2 and V is TRBV6-1, with D perhaps TRBD1 (5 bases). Trimming shortened V by 4 bases and J by 7 bases, and 19 bases separated the two germline ends. CDR3 length: 15 amino acids. In germline, CDR1 is MNHNS, CDR2 SASEGT. Here the CDR3 DNA reads TGTGCCAGCAGTGGAGGGGCCGCCGGCGCGAGTGGCTACACCTTC. It codes for CASSGGAAGASGYTF.

This rearrangement joins TRBV7-9 to TRBJ2-6; perhaps TRBD1 as D (6 bases). The CDR3 runs 14 residues. V was pared by 5 bases and J by 4 bases, with 9 bases between. Germline-derived CDR1 and CDR2 are SEHNR and FQNEAQ (reference sequence). CDR3 in DNA: TGTGCCAGCAGCCCAGGGGCCGGGGCCAACGTCCTGACTTTC. Protein: CASSPGAGANVLTF.

V and J are TRBV5-4 and TRBJ2-2, with D unresolved. Deletions cut 2 bases from V and 4 bases from J, with 12 bases between. The CDR3 spans 15 residues. The germline CDR1 and CDR2 sequences are SGHNT and YYREEE (reference sequence). The chain's CDR3 is CASSFGRMGTGELFF. The CDR3 nucleotides read TGTGCCAGCAGCTTCGGTAGAATGGGCACCGGGGAGCTGTTTTTT. Based on the CDR3 plus reference TRBV5-4 and TRBJ2-2, the full variable domain is ETGVTQSPTHLIKTRGQQVTLRCSSQSGHNTVSWYQQALGQGPQFIFQYYREEENGRGNFPPRFSGLQFPNYSSELNVNALELDDSALYLCASSFGRMGTGELFFGEGSRLTVL.

This chain connects TRBV5-1 to TRBJ2-4; 7 bases agree with TRBD1. The CDR3 is 14 amino acids. Losses at the gene ends were 0 bases for V and 6 bases for J; bases not matched to a gene: 3. CDR1 is SGHRS and CDR2 is YFSETQ in the germline V gene. This CDR3 reads CASSLAGGGNIQYF. The CDR3 DNA reads TGCGCCAGCAGCTTGGCAGGGGGTGGAAACATTCAGTACTTC.

The chain combines TRBV29-1 with TRBJ1-1; 8 bases agree with TRBD1. The length of the CDR3 is 13 residues. Germline loops: CDR1 SQVTM, CDR2 ANQGSEA. Trimming cost V 6 bases and J 3 bases; bases outside gene matches: 6. The CDR3 loop reads CSVLTGGDTEAFF. The CDR3 DNA reads TGCAGCGTGCTTACAGGGGGGGACACTGAAGCTTTCTTT.

V and J are TRBV4-3 and TRBJ1-1, with D perhaps TRBD1 (5 bases). V was clipped by 3 bases and J by 7 bases, with 15 bases between them. The CDR3 has 14 residues. The germline V gene encodes CDR1 LGHNA and CDR2 YSLEER. CDR3 region: CASSHGIGQGEAFF. The CDR3 nucleotides read TGCGCCAGCAGCCACGGCATAGGGCAGGGTGAAGCTTTCTTT.

This clone has just a few counts. This chain joins TRBV7-2 and TRBJ2-3; D gene uncertain. Deletions cut 2 bases from V and 6 bases from J, with 6 bases between. Per the germline V gene, CDR1 is SGHTA and CDR2 is FQGNSA. This CDR3 has 12 residues. The CDR3 spells CASSLLSDTQYF. CDR3 in DNA: TGTGCCAGCAGCTTATTGTCTGATACGCAGTATTTT.

This clone was counted once. This sequence joins TRBV7-8 and TRBJ1-5, with TRBD1 as a possible D gene (5 bases). The ends were cut back, 5 bases at V and 1 base at J, with 15 bases in the middle. The CDR3 loop spans 16 amino acids. Germline V gives CDR1 SGHVS, CDR2 FQNEAQ. CDR3 in amino acids: CASSPGGAESNQPQHF. The CDR3 bases are TGTGCCAGCAGCCCAGGAGGGGCCGAAAGCAATCAGCCCCAGCATTTT.

This clone was picked up one time. The V gene is TRBV5-1, the J gene TRBJ2-3; no clear D gene. The CDR3 totals 13 residues. Germline CDR1 and CDR2: SGHRS and YFSETQ. V was trimmed by 7 bases and J by 0 bases, leaving 9 bases between them. DNA for the CDR3: TGCGCCAGCTTAGCCCCCAGCACAGATACGCAGTATTTT. Its translation: CASLAPSTDTQYF.

Concerning this clone itself: The same CDR3 arises from other DNA sequences in this sample as well. The chain couples TRBV5-1 to TRBJ2-5; D gene uncertain. The V gene lost 0 bases and the J gene lost 3 bases, with 6 bases spanning the gap. The CDR3 is 13 residues long. The germline gives CDR1 SGHRS, CDR2 YFSETQ. In nucleotides, the CDR3 is TGCGCCAGCAGCTTGGGGCGCGAAGAGACCCAGTACTTC. This translates into CASSLGREETQYF.

V usage is TRBV7-9 and J usage is TRBJ1-2; D gene uncertain. This CDR3 spans 14 amino acids. Per germline, CDR1 SEHNR and CDR2 FQNEAQ (reference sequence). Trimming took off 1 base at V and 7 bases at J, with 13 bases between the two ends. CDR3 region: CASSLDVGGPGYTF. The CDR3 nucleotides read TGTGCCAGCAGCTTAGATGTTGGAGGACCTGGCTACACCTTC.

This clone was seen more than once but under ten times. The same CDR3 also results from other DNA sequences found in this sample. The chain carries TRBV19 and TRBJ2-5; no clear D. The CDR3 loop spans 11 amino acids. With 3 bases removed from V and 5 bases from J, the gap between germline ends came to 4 bases. Looked up from germline, CDR1 is LNHDA and CDR2 is SQIVND (reference sequence). Here the CDR3 reads CASSIAETQYF. CDR3 bases: TGTGCCAGTAGTATCGCTGAGACCCAGTACTTC. The full variable domain, its missing parts supplied by reference TRBV19 and TRBJ2-5, is DGGITQSPKYLFRKEGQNVTLSCEQNLNHDAMYWYRQDPGQGLRLIYYSQIVNDFQKGDIAEGYSVSREKKESFPLTVTSAQKNPTAFYLCASSIAETQYFGPGTRLLVL.

The table lists this clone with a count of one. The rearrangement links TRBV30 to TRBJ2-1; D possibly corresponds to TRBD2 (5 bases). The CDR3 runs to 13 residues. The V gene lost 4 bases and the J gene lost 9 bases, with 16 bases spanning the gap. Germline lookup yields CDR1 GTSNPN and CDR2 SVGIG (reference sequence). CDR3 region: CAWKRFGKGEQFF. In nucleotides, the CDR3 is TGTGCCTGGAAACGCTTCGGGAAGGGTGAGCAGTTCTTC.

The chain employs TRBV6-6 and TRBJ1-5; 9 bases align to TRBD1. The trim removed 3 bases at V and 6 bases at J, leaving 3 bases unmatched. The CDR3 spans 14 residues. Looked up from germline, CDR1 is MNHNY and CDR2 is SVGAGI (reference sequence). This CDR3 is CASSYGTGTQPQHF. The CDR3 region has the DNA TGTGCCAGCAGTTATGGGACAGGGACTCAGCCCCAGCATTTT.

The rearrangement uses TRBV23-1 and TRBJ2-7; D unresolved. TRBV23-1 is an open reading frame whose function is uncertain. The CDR3 is 16 residues long. Between the trimmed V and J ends, which lost 7 bases and 3 bases, there was a span of 22 bases. The CDR3 sequence is CASTLQRPNGYYEQYF. The CDR3 coding sequence is TGCGCCAGCACCCTTCAAAGACCAAATGGGTACTACGAGCAGTACTTC.

This rearrangement joins TRBV4-3 to TRBJ2-1; D not resolved. CDR1 LGHNA and CDR2 YSLEER come from the germline V gene. V was cut by 0 bases and J by 2 bases, with 11 bases left in between. CDR3 length equals 16 residues. The CDR3 loop is CASSQDFRGAYNEQFF. CDR3 sequence (DNA): TGCGCCAGCAGCCAAGATTTTAGAGGTGCCTACAATGAGCAGTTCTTC.

In this sample, this clone turned up a few times. The genes are TRBV4-3 and TRBJ2-1, with 9 bases aligning to TRBD2. This CDR3 is 18 amino acids long. V lost 0 bases, J lost 5 bases, and 11 bases stayed unmatched. Germline lookup yields CDR1 LGHNA and CDR2 YSLEER. The CDR3 coding sequence is TGCGCCAGCAGCCAAGAGCAACGGGGGACTAGCCGCCACAATGAGCAGTTCTTC. Translated: CASSQEQRGTSRHNEQFF.

J is TRBJ2-7 and V is TRBV29-1; D may be TRBD1 or TRBD2 (5 bases each). Germline V gene lookup returns CDR1 SQVTM and CDR2 ANQGSEA. Trimming took off 7 bases at V and 2 bases at J, with 15 bases between the two ends. The CDR3 spans 13 residues. The CDR3 protein is CSAVRDAAYEQYF. As DNA, the CDR3 is TGCAGCGCCGTCCGGGACGCAGCCTACGAGCAGTACTTC.

The chain recombines TRBV7-2 with TRBJ2-1; tentative D call: TRBD1 (6 bases). CDR1 SGHTA and CDR2 FQGNSA come from the germline V gene. The CDR3 loop spans 12 amino acids. V was shortened by 5 bases and J by 7 bases, with 9 bases between the two germline ends. The CDR3 coding sequence is TGTGCCAGCAGCCGACAGGTAAATGAGCAGTTCTTC. Translation: CASSRQVNEQFF.

The CDR3 DNA sequence: TGCAGCGTTGAAAGGGGAGTGAACACTGAAGCTTTCTTT. Protein product: CSVERGVNTEAFF. The chain joins TRBV29-1 to TRBJ1-1, with a tentative D call TRBD1 (5 bases). The germline CDR1 and CDR2 sequences are SQVTM and ANQGSEA. The V gene lost 2 bases and the J gene lost 0 bases, with 7 bases spanning the gap. The CDR3 loop spans 13 amino acids.

Only a few counts were recorded for this clone. This chain links TRBV30 with TRBJ2-5, with D possibly called TRBD1 or TRBD2 (5 bases each). The J call is in doubt because the DNA end fits TRBJ2-7 better. This CDR3 is 12 amino acids long. Germline V CDR1 and CDR2: GTSNPN, SVGIG (reference sequence). Here the CDR3 reads CAWSLGTYEQYF. CDR3 sequence (DNA): TGTGCCTGGAGCCTAGGGACGTACGAGCAGTACTTC.

The table lists this clone with a few counts. This chain links TRBV29-1 with TRBJ2-1, with TRBD1 matching over 7 bases. The CDR3 runs 14 residues. Trimming cost V 6 bases and J 2 bases; bases outside gene matches: 7. CDR1 is SQVTM and CDR2 is ANQGSEA in the germline V gene. CDR3 in DNA: TGCAGCGTCGTTAACAGGGGCCCCTACAATGAGCAGTTCTTC. This encodes CSVVNRGPYNEQFF.

This clone was detected only a few times. Distinct nucleotide sequences in the sample also encode this CDR3. The chain employs TRBV7-2 and TRBJ2-3; 11 bases line up with TRBD2. V lost 5 bases, J lost 1 base, and 5 bases stayed unmatched. CDR3 length equals 16 residues. The germline CDR1 and CDR2 sequences are SGHTA and FQGNSA. The CDR3 DNA is TGTGCCAGCAGCCTAACTAGCGGGGGAGGCACAGATACGCAGTATTTT. It translates to CASSLTSGGGTDTQYF.

The chain's CDR3 is CSVASSLAGSDTQYF. DNA of the CDR3: TGCAGCGTTGCGAGTTCACTAGCGGGTTCCGATACGCAGTATTTT. V gene TRBV29-1 combines with J gene TRBJ2-3; 9 bases are a match to TRBD2. V gave up 4 bases and J gave up 6 bases; unmatched junction bases: 11. Germline-derived CDR1 and CDR2 are SQVTM and ANQGSEA. This CDR3 is built from 15 residues.

CDR3 sequence (DNA): TGTGCCAGCAGGCATGCCTCGGTGAACACTGAAGCTTTCTTT. The encoded protein is CASRHASVNTEAFF. The J gene is TRBJ1-1, the V gene TRBV9; D gene ambiguous. The CDR3 consists of 14 residues. The germline CDR1 and CDR2 sequences are SGDLS and YYNGEE. Trimming took off 5 bases at V and 0 bases at J, with 11 bases between the two ends.

The genes are TRBV29-1 and TRBJ1-1; a possible D gene is TRBD1 (6 bases). V shed 5 bases and J shed 2 bases, with 9 bases lying between them. The CDR3 covers 12 residues. The germline CDR1 and CDR2 sequences are SQVTM and ANQGSEA. CDR3 amino acids: CSVSGVNTEAFF. CDR3 bases: TGCAGCGTTTCAGGGGTCAACACTGAAGCTTTCTTT.

The sample holds a few counts of this clone. The chain uses TRBV10-3 and TRBJ2-7, with unresolved D. The germline CDR1 and CDR2 sequences are ENHRY and SYGVKD. With 4 bases removed from V and 6 bases from J, the gap between germline ends came to 13 bases. CDR3 length equals 13 residues. As DNA, the CDR3 is TGTGCCATCAGTGCTCGGACCGGCACCGAGCAGTACTTC. Protein product: CAISARTGTEQYF.

The chain carries TRBV29-1 and TRBJ2-7; D tentatively fits TRBD1 or TRBD2 (6 bases each). Germline V gene lookup returns CDR1 SQVTM and CDR2 ANQGSEA. This CDR3 contains 14 residues. V lost 4 bases to trimming and J lost 3 bases, with 16 bases between them. Here the CDR3 reads CSVGGGTSNYEQYF. The CDR3 nucleotides are TGCAGCGTTGGAGGGGGGACGAGCAACTACGAGCAGTACTTC.

This chain links TRBV7-8 with TRBJ1-6; no definite D call. V was trimmed by 5 bases and J by 12 bases, leaving 26 bases between them. Germline loops: CDR1 SGHVS, CDR2 FQNEAQ. CDR3 length equals 17 residues. CDR3 bases: TGTGCCAGCAGCCAACGCCCGGTTAGGACTCGAGTGGTACCCCTCCACTTT. Encoded protein: CASSQRPVRTRVVPLHF.

As for this clone: Other DNA sequences in this specimen translate into the identical CDR3. The rearrangement joins TRBV29-1 to TRBJ2-3, with a weak D call TRBD1 (5 bases). The V end lost 4 bases, the J end lost 4 bases, and 6 bases lay between the germline ends. This CDR3 region has 11 residues. CDR1 is SQVTM, CDR2 ANQGSEA, per germline. This CDR3 is CSVVGADTQYF. The DNA of the CDR3 is TGCAGCGTTGTAGGGGCAGATACGCAGTATTTT.

The chain is built from TRBV11-2 and TRBJ2-3; D is ambiguous. The DNA matches TRBJ1-5 better at its end, which makes the J call doubtful. In germline, CDR1 is SGHAT, CDR2 FQNNGV. CDR3 length equals 14 residues. The CDR3 reads CASRRTGSTDTQHF. DNA for the CDR3: TGTGCCAGCAGGCGGACGGGGAGCACAGATACGCAGCATTTT.

The V gene is TRBV4-3, the J gene TRBJ2-7; 7 bases are shared with TRBD1. CDR1 and CDR2 (germline): LGHNA, YSLEER. This CDR3 has 18 amino acids. The junction had 14 bases not matched to a gene; V was cut back by 0 bases and J by 3 bases. Here the CDR3 reads CASSQDPPLTGTFYEQYF. The CDR3 DNA follows: TGCGCCAGCAGCCAAGATCCACCCCTGACAGGGACCTTCTACGAGCAGTACTTC.